The rows below give T cell receptor beta chains drawn from one sample of a study of T cell responses to AZD1222 COVID-19 vaccine. Using immunoSEQ multiplex PCR, the repertoire was profiled, and TCRdb retains in-frame clones only, with some absent. The repertoire holds 80,000 or so clones, with 70% to 90% as singletons. Sample: peripheral blood, taken on day 0 of AZD1222 vaccination. Receptors were obtained from an adult in good health. CDR3s include the opening cysteine and the closing phenylalanine or tryptophan. The D gene is left open where the match is weak. Where a row states a size, it is once, few, many or the class of an expanded clone; other rows omit it.

V gene,clone size,D gene,J gene,CDR3 protein,CDR3 DNA
TRBV30,NA,NA,TRBJ2-3,CAWTERGIPTDTQYF,TGTGCCTGGACCGAGAGGGGGATCCCCACAGATACGCAGTATTTT
TRBV6-5,NA,NA,TRBJ2-7,CASSLQVGSGYEQYF,TGTGCCAGCAGCCTTCAGGTTGGATCTGGCTACGAGCAGTACTTC
TRBV6-5,NA,TRBD2,TRBJ2-2,CASSYETGGLGGELFF,TGTGCCAGCAGTTACGAAACGGGAGGGCTTGGCGGGGAGCTGTTTTTT
TRBV28,once,NA,TRBJ1-2,CASSRRGYGYTF,TGTGCCAGCAGTCGACGCGGTTATGGCTACACCTTC
TRBV7-3,NA,NA,TRBJ1-1,CASSPQGRRDTEAFF,TGTGCCAGCAGCCCCCAGGGGAGGAGGGACACTGAAGCTTTCTTT
TRBV9,NA,NA,TRBJ1-6,CASSVRGENSPLHF,TGTGCCAGCAGCGTGCGGGGGGAGAATTCACCCCTCCACTTT
TRBV5-1,NA,TRBD1,TRBJ1-5,CASSLGTGPNQPQHF,TGCGCCAGCAGCTTGGGGACAGGGCCCAATCAGCCCCAGCATTTT
TRBV4-1,once,NA,TRBJ2-5,CASSQDRGYQETQYF,TGCGCCAGCAGCCAAGATCGAGGGTACCAAGAGACCCAGTACTTC
TRBV18,NA,NA,TRBJ2-5,CASSLQGLETQYF,TGTGCCAGCTCATTACAGGGCTTGGAGACCCAGTACTTC
TRBV4-2,NA,TRBD1,TRBJ1-5,CASSQDRPGGTQPQHF,TGTGCCAGCAGCCAAGATAGGCCAGGGGGCACTCAGCCCCAGCATTTT
TRBV21-1,NA,NA,TRBJ1-1,CATDPGTNTEAFF,TGTGCCACTGATCCGGGGACCAACACTGAAGCTTTCTTT
TRBV3-1/TRBV3-2,NA,NA,TRBJ1-1,CASSQASYNTEAFF,TGTGCCAGCAGCCAAGCGAGTTACAACACTGAAGCTTTCTTT
TRBV5-4,NA,NA,TRBJ2-1,CASSFRALASSYNEQFF,TGTGCCAGCAGTTTTCGGGCGTTAGCGAGCTCCTACAATGAGCAGTTCTTC
TRBV7-3,NA,NA,TRBJ2-1,CASSLIGNEQFF,TGTGCCAGCAGCTTAATCGGGAATGAGCAGTTCTTC
TRBV29-1,NA,NA,TRBJ1-1,CSVVGATEAFF,TGCAGCGTTGTTGGGGCCACTGAAGCTTTCTTT
TRBV5-1,NA,NA,TRBJ2-2,CASSLAGQTHTGELFF,TGCGCCAGCAGCTTGGCTGGACAGACACACACCGGGGAGCTGTTTTTT
TRBV7-2,NA,NA,TRBJ1-2,CASSLVGVSGYTF,TGTGCCAGCAGCTTAGTTGGGGTGAGCGGCTACACCTTC
TRBV5-4,NA,TRBD2,TRBJ2-1,CASSLDKGLAGVNEQFF,TGTGCCAGCAGCTTGGATAAGGGACTAGCGGGCGTCAATGAGCAGTTCTTC
TRBV19,NA,NA,TRBJ1-5,CASGQAVNQPQHF,TGTGCTAGCGGGCAGGCCGTGAATCAGCCCCAGCATTTT
TRBV5-5,NA,NA,TRBJ1-5,CASSLTGGASNQPQHF,TGTGCCAGCAGCTTAACCGGGGGCGCTTCCAATCAGCCCCAGCATTTT
TRBV13,few,NA,TRBJ1-6,CASSSYSGTANSPLHF,TGTGCCAGCAGCTCGTACTCCGGGACCGCGAATTCACCCCTCCACTTT
TRBV19,NA,NA,TRBJ2-1,CASSIGFEAGEQFF,TGTGCCAGTAGCATAGGGTTCGAAGCCGGTGAGCAGTTCTTC
TRBV5-1,NA,NA,TRBJ1-1,CASTRTGDWTEAFF,TGCGCCAGCACCCGAACAGGCGACTGGACTGAAGCTTTCTTT
TRBV10-3,NA,NA,TRBJ1-5,CAISDSGNGNQPQHF,TGTGCCATCAGTGATTCAGGGAATGGCAATCAGCCCCAGCATTTT
TRBV3-1/TRBV3-2,NA,TRBD1,TRBJ2-1,CASSQASGQGRNEQFF,TGTGCCAGCAGCCAAGCTTCAGGACAGGGAAGGAATGAGCAGTTCTTC
TRBV7-9,NA,NA,TRBJ1-2,CASSHNDRYGYTF,TGTGCCAGCAGCCATAACGACCGCTATGGCTACACCTTC
TRBV19,NA,NA,TRBJ1-1,CATRFWGAETEAFF,TGTGCCACCCGATTTTGGGGGGCCGAGACTGAAGCTTTCTTT
TRBV5-1,NA,NA,TRBJ2-7,CASSGDNSYEQYF,TGCGCCAGCAGCGGGGACAACTCCTACGAGCAGTACTTC
TRBV5-1,once,NA,TRBJ1-3,CASSIGTGGNTIYF,TGCGCCAGCAGCATCGGGACTGGGGGAAACACCATATATTTT
TRBV4-2,NA,NA,TRBJ2-1,CASSQDSLRHEGSSYNEQFF,TGTGCCAGCAGCCAAGATAGCCTCAGGCACGAGGGGAGCTCCTACAATGAGCAGTTCTTC
TRBV30,NA,TRBD2,TRBJ2-5,CASRSGSLLYSGAGQETQYF,TGTGCCTCCCGGAGCGGGAGTCTTTTATACTCGGGGGCAGGCCAAGAGACCCAGTACTTC
TRBV24-1,once,TRBD2,TRBJ2-1,CAIQAGGFNEQFF,TGTGCCATACAAGCGGGAGGGTTCAATGAGCAGTTCTTC
TRBV2,NA,NA,TRBJ2-1,CASSELAPSTDEQFF,TGTGCCAGCAGTGAGCTAGCACCGAGCACCGATGAGCAGTTCTTC
TRBV30,once,TRBD2,TRBJ2-7,CAGTGGKKAYEQYF,TGTGCCGGAACGGGGGGGAAGAAGGCCTACGAGCAGTACTTC
TRBV6-6,NA,NA,TRBJ1-1,CAAKGSLTEAFF,TGTGCCGCTAAGGGTAGTTTGACTGAAGCTTTCTTT
TRBV7-3,few,TRBD2,TRBJ2-5,CASSSGLAEETQYF,TGTGCCAGCAGCTCAGGACTAGCGGAAGAGACCCAGTACTTC
TRBV6-1,NA,TRBD1,TRBJ1-5,CASSEVTGEDPQHF,TGTGCCAGCAGTGAAGTAACAGGGGAAGATCCCCAGCATTTT
TRBV19,few,NA,TRBJ1-1,CASSMGVRINTEAFF,TGTGCCAGTAGTATGGGAGTCAGAATCAACACTGAAGCTTTCTTT
TRBV7-9,NA,NA,TRBJ1-6,CASSDDQRTPESPLHF,TGTGCCAGCAGCGACGACCAACGGACTCCGGAATCACCCCTCCACTTT
TRBV2,NA,NA,TRBJ1-2,CASSEETAYGYTF,TGTGCCAGCAGTGAGGAGACAGCCTATGGCTACACCTTC
TRBV4-3,NA,TRBD1,TRBJ2-5,CASSQGTGRRQETQYF,TGCGCCAGCAGCCAAGGGACAGGTCGGAGGCAAGAGACCCAGTACTTC
TRBV14,NA,NA,TRBJ1-2,CASSQVRGLYGYTF,TGTGCCAGCAGCCAAGTGCGGGGTCTCTATGGCTACACCTTC
TRBV7-8,NA,NA,TRBJ1-1,CASSPYGTEAFF,TGTGCCAGCAGCCCGTATGGGACTGAAGCTTTCTTT
TRBV25-1,NA,TRBD1,TRBJ1-2,CASSAHRGISYGYTF,TGTGCCAGCAGTGCCCACAGGGGGATATCCTATGGCTACACCTTC
TRBV19,NA,TRBD2,TRBJ2-1,CASSGSKWDYFYNEQFF,TGTGCCAGTAGTGGATCTAAGTGGGACTACTTCTACAATGAGCAGTTCTTC
TRBV12-3/TRBV12-4,NA,NA,TRBJ1-4,CASSLIGEKLFF,TGTGCCAGCAGTTTGATAGGCGAAAAACTGTTTTTT
TRBV2,few,NA,TRBJ1-5,CASSDGLNRNQPQHF,TGTGCCAGCAGTGACGGACTCAATCGGAATCAGCCCCAGCATTTT
TRBV24-1,NA,NA,TRBJ2-7,CATRRGTLTYEQYF,TGTGCCACCAGGCGGGGGACACTCACTTACGAGCAGTACTTC
TRBV5-4,NA,TRBD1,TRBJ1-1,CASSLDGGGYTEAFF,TGTGCCAGCAGCTTGGATGGAGGGGGCTACACTGAAGCTTTCTTT
TRBV7-2,NA,NA,TRBJ1-2,CASSLVEGRGYTF,TGTGCCAGCAGCTTAGTAGAGGGTCGTGGCTACACCTTC
TRBV6-2/TRBV6-3,NA,TRBD2,TRBJ2-7,CASSYLSTSGASYEQYF,TGTGCCAGCAGTTACCTTTCTACTAGCGGGGCGTCCTACGAGCAGTACTTC
TRBV5-8,NA,TRBD1,TRBJ1-4,CASSFGDQGDTTNEKLFF,TGTGCCAGCAGTTTCGGGGACCAGGGGGATACAACTAATGAAAAACTGTTTTTT
TRBV6-5,once,TRBD1,TRBJ2-5,CASTQDRAQETQYF,TGTGCCAGCACCCAGGACAGGGCCCAAGAGACCCAGTACTTC
TRBV11-2,NA,NA,TRBJ1-1,CASSPPLGRNTEAFF,TGTGCCAGCAGCCCCCCGCTAGGACGGAACACTGAAGCTTTCTTT
TRBV5-1,NA,NA,TRBJ2-5,CASGRGDKETQYF,TGCGCCAGCGGCCGTGGGGACAAAGAGACCCAGTACTTC